The rows below give T cell receptor beta chains drawn from one sample of a study of CD8 T cells in ankylosing spondylitis. TCRdb reprocessed the 5' RACE reads with MiXCR, giving one entry per CDR3 protein. The sample carries under 450,000 distinct CDR3 sequences, about 15% recorded once. Sequencing input: blood, either unsorted or a sorted T cell fraction (not recorded which). The receptor set was obtained from a male donor with ankylosing spondylitis. CDR3s include the opening cysteine and the closing phenylalanine or tryptophan. The order of the fields is clone size, V gene, D gene, J gene, CDR3 DNA, CDR3 protein. A D gene is named only where the DNA matches it firmly. Not all rows give a size; the values are once, few, many and, for expanded clones, a class.

few,TRBV6-1,.,TRBJ2-1,TGTGCCAGCACTAAGGGCAAACGCAATGAGCAGTTCTTC,CASTKGKRNEQFF
many,TRBV12-3/TRBV12-4,.,TRBJ1-1,TGTGCCAGCAGTTTGGGATCGAACACTGAAGCTTTCTTT,CASSLGSNTEAFF
few,TRBV20-1,.,TRBJ1-1,TGCAGTGCTAGACAGGGCCACACTGAAGCTTTCTTT,CSARQGHTEAFF
few,TRBV7-8,.,TRBJ1-5,TGTGCCAGCAGCTTAGTCCCGAATCAGCCCCAGCATTTT,CASSLVPNQPQHF
many,TRBV5-1,.,TRBJ1-5,TGCGCCAGCAGCTTGGGTGCGGATCAGCCCCAGCATTTT,CASSLGADQPQHF
.,TRBV20-1,.,TRBJ1-5,TGCAGTGCTAGAGATCAGCCAGGGAGTCAGCCCCAGCATTTT,CSARDQPGSQPQHF
.,TRBV20-1,.,TRBJ2-7,TGCAGTGCTAGGCCAGGTACCTACGAGCAGTACTTC,CSARPGTYEQYF
.,TRBV20-1,TRBD2,TRBJ2-1,TGCAGTGCTTTACGACTAGCGGGAGGGCCCAATGAGCAGTTCTTC,CSALRLAGGPNEQFF
few,TRBV2,.,TRBJ2-5,TGTGCCAGCAGTGAAAGGGGACTTAGTACGGGAGAGACCCAGTACTTC,CASSERGLSTGETQYF
.,TRBV12-3/TRBV12-4,.,TRBJ2-6,TGTGCCAGCAGTTTTTACTTTGGGGCCAACGTCCTGACTTTC,CASSFYFGANVLTF
.,TRBV12-3/TRBV12-4,TRBD2,TRBJ2-7,TGTGCCAGCAGTTTTTTTGGACTAGCGACGCGGGAGCAGTACTTC,CASSFFGLATREQYF
few,TRBV20-1,.,TRBJ1-2,TGCAGTGCCCCCCCAGACAGCTATGGCTACACCTTC,CSAPPDSYGYTF
.,TRBV5-1,TRBD1,TRBJ2-3,TGCGCCAGCAAGGATGGACAGGCGATGGATACGCAGTATTTT,CASKDGQAMDTQYF
.,TRBV3-1,TRBD1,TRBJ2-2,TGTGCCAGCACCCGGGCAGGGGGCCAGACCGGGGAGCTGTTTTTT,CASTRAGGQTGELFF
.,TRBV7-9,.,TRBJ1-5,TGTGCCAGCAGTCGGGACGACGGTCATCAGCCCCAGCATTTT,CASSRDDGHQPQHF
few,TRBV28,.,TRBJ2-1,TGTGCCAGCGGCCGATTGCAGATCTACAATGAGCAGTTCTTC,CASGRLQIYNEQFF
.,TRBV7-2,.,TRBJ1-1,TGTGCCAGCAGCTTAGAAGTGGTGAACACTGAAGCTTTCTTT,CASSLEVVNTEAFF
few,TRBV7-2,.,TRBJ2-3,TGTGCCAGCAGCTTAGTATTAACTAGCACAGATACGCAGTATTTT,CASSLVLTSTDTQYF
.,TRBV5-1,TRBD2,TRBJ2-3,TGCGCCAGCAGCTTCGGACTAGCGGGGGATCGCACAGATACGCAGTATTTT,CASSFGLAGDRTDTQYF
.,TRBV27,.,TRBJ2-5,TGTGCCAGCAGTTTAGAGGTCGGGGAGACCCAGTACTTC,CASSLEVGETQYF
.,TRBV6-5,.,TRBJ1-4,TGTGCCAGCAGTTACTCGAACGGGGCCGGGGCAAAACTGTTTTTT,CASSYSNGAGAKLFF
few,TRBV11-2,.,TRBJ2-7,TGTGCCAGCAGCTTAGTGGGGGAGGCGGGCTACGAGCAGTACTTC,CASSLVGEAGYEQYF
.,TRBV14,.,TRBJ2-5,TGTGCCAGCAGCCAAGAAAGGAGGCAGGGGGAGACCCAGTACTTC,CASSQERRQGETQYF